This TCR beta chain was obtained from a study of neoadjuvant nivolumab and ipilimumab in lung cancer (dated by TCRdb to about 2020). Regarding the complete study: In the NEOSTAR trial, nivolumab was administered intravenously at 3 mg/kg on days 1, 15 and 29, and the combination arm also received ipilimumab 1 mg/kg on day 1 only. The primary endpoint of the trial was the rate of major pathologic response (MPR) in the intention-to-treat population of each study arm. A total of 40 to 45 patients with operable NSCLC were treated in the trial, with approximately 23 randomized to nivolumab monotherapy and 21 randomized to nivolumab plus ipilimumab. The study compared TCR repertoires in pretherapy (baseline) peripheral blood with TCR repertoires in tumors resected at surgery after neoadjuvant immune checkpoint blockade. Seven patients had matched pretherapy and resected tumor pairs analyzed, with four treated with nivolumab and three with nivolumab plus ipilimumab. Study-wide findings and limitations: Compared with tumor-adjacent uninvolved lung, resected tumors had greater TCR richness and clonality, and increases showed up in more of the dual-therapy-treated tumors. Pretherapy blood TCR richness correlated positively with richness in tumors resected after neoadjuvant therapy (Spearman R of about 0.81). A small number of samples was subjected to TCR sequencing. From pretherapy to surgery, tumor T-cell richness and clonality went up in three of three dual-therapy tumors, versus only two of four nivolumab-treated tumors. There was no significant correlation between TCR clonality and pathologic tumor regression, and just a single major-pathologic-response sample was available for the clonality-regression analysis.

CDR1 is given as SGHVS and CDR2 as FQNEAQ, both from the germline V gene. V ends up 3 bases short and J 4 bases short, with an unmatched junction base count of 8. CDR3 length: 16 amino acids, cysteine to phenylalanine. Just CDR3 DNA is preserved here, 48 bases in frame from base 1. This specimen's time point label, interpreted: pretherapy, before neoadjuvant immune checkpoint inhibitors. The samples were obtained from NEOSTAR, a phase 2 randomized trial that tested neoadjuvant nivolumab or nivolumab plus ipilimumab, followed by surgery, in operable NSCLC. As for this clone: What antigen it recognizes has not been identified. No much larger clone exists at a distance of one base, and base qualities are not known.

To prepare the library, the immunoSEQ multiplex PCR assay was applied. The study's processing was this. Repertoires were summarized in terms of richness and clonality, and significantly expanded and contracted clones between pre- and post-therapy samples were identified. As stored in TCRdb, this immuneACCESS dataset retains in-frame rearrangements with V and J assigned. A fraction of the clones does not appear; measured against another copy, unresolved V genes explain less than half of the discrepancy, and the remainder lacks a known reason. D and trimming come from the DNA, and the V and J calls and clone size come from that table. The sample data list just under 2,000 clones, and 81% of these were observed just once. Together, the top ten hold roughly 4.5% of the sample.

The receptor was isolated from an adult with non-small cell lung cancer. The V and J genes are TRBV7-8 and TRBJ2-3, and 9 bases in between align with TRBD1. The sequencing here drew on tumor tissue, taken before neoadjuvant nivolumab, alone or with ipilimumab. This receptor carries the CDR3 CASSLSGTGYADTQYF. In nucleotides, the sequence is TGTGCCAGCAGCTTGTCCGGGACAGGGTACGCAGATACGCAGTATTTT.